Each of the 6 T cell receptor beta chains below was sequenced from the same sample in a study of blood T cell repertoires in COVID-19. Clones were read by immunoSEQ multiplex PCR, and TCRdb kept only the in-frame ones, dropping some. The table records tens of thousands of clones, approximately 83% of them present only once. Sequenced material: peripheral blood. Source of these receptors: a man aged 80 or over with active or convalescent COVID-19.

The rearrangement uses TRBV5-8 and TRBJ2-3; unclear D gene. Germline V gene data show CDR1 as SGHTS and CDR2 as YDEGEE. Trimming cost V 4 bases and J 3 bases, with 6 bases left between them. The CDR3 is 12 residues long. The DNA of the CDR3 is TGTGCCAGCAGCCGGTATACAGATACGCAGTATTTT. This encodes CASSRYTDTQYF. The full variable domain, its missing parts supplied by reference TRBV5-8 and TRBJ2-3, is EAGVTQSPTHLIKTRGQQATLRCSPISGHTSVYWYQQALGLGLQFLLWYDEGEERNRGNFPPRFSGRQFPNYSSELNVNALELEDSALYLCASSRYTDTQYFGPGTRLTVL.

This sequence joins TRBV3-1 (or the pseudogene TRBV3-2) and TRBJ2-1, with TRBD2 identical over 9 bases. This CDR3 is built from 19 residues. V lost 1 base to trimming and J lost 6 bases; unmatched junction nucleotides: 16. CDR1 LGHDT and CDR2 YNNKEL come from the germline V gene (reference sequence). CDR3 region: CASSQVWGGSGRWSNEQFF. The CDR3, as DNA: TGTGCCAGCAGCCAAGTTTGGGGCGGTAGCGGGAGATGGAGCAATGAGCAGTTCTTC.

This clone has a single count. The CDR3 DNA reads TGTGCCAGCAGCTTTCCCCGCCAAATCAGGGGAAACACTGAAGCTTTCTTT. As protein: CASSFPRQIRGNTEAFF. The genes are TRBV5-4 and TRBJ1-1; D possibly corresponds to TRBD1 (6 bases). From germline, CDR1 is SGHNT and CDR2 YYREEE (reference sequence). The CDR3 covers 17 residues. The V and J ends lost 2 bases and 2 bases respectively, with 19 bases between them.

The rearrangement uses TRBV11-3 and TRBJ2-7; D is unresolved. Trimming left V 0 bases short and J 7 bases short, with 10 bases between. This CDR3 is built from 13 residues. Germline V lookup: CDR1 SGHNT, CDR2 YENEEA. DNA for the CDR3: TGTGCCAGCAGCTTAGATCTGGCTTTTGAGCAGTACTTC. Protein product: CASSLDLAFEQYF.

The rearrangement uses TRBV11-3 and TRBJ2-2; D call uncertain. Germline loops: CDR1 SGHNT, CDR2 YENEEA. Trimming took 5 bases from V and 3 from J, leaving 4 bases between them. The CDR3 is made up of 12 amino acids. This CDR3 reads CASSPDTGELFF. CDR3 nucleotides: TGTGCCAGCAGCCCCGACACCGGGGAGCTGTTTTTT.

Here the CDR3 reads CASSSRQSYGYTF. CDR3 nucleotide sequence: TGTGCCAGCAGTTCCCGACAGAGCTATGGCTACACCTTC. The V call is TRBV6-5, the J call TRBJ1-2; D might be TRBD1 (5 bases). V was cut by 4 bases and J by 4 bases, with 10 bases left in between. The CDR3 spans 13 residues. The V gene's germline CDR1 is MNHEY and CDR2 SVGAGI.